The 9 T cell receptor beta chains below were found in one sample sequenced in a study of T-cell reconstitution after alpha-beta-depleted transplantation in children. Unique molecular identifiers were used to barcode this TCRbeta library. TCRdb passed the PCR reads through MiXCR, listing each CDR3 protein once. The data show around 960,000 distinct CDR3 sequences, roughly 31% seen once. Sequenced here: PBMCs, mostly from graft donor cells, sampled 360 days after TCRalphabeta/CD19-depleted stem cell transplant. The receptors shown here come from a boy younger than two who had a stem cell transplant for SCID, so the T cells may come from the graft donor.

The chain uses TRBV20-1 and TRBJ2-1; D remains unclear. The CDR3 length is 11 residues. From germline, CDR1 is DFQATT and CDR2 SNEGSKA (reference sequence). V was clipped by 3 bases and J by 10 bases, with 10 bases between them. DNA for the CDR3: TGCAGTGCTAGCCCATCTGTAGAGCAGTTCTTC. Amino acid sequence: CSASPSVEQFF.

Only a few counts were recorded for this clonotype. The CDR3 region is CASSFDSLETQYF. The CDR3, as DNA: TGTGCCAGCAGTTTCGACTCCCTGGAGACCCAGTACTTC. This chain links TRBV12-3 or TRBV12-4 with TRBJ2-5; no definite D call. V was cut by 3 bases and J by 5 bases, with 10 bases left in between. The CDR3 loop spans 13 amino acids.

In this sample, this clonotype turned up a few times. The chain is built from TRBV15 and TRBJ1-4; possible D gene TRBD1, 5 bases. Trimming removed 5 bases at V and 0 bases at J, with 16 bases between. Germline CDR1 is LNHNV and CDR2 is YYDKDF (reference sequence). CDR3 length equals 17 residues. The chain's CDR3 is CATSGGGSIATNEKLFF. The CDR3 DNA reads TGTGCCACCAGCGGTGGGGGGTCGATTGCAACTAATGAAAAACTGTTTTTT.

This clonotype turned up a few times. The V call is TRBV29-1, the J call TRBJ2-1; D possibly corresponds to TRBD2 (5 bases). CDR1 SQVTM and CDR2 ANQGSEA come from the germline V gene. CDR3 length equals 13 residues. Trimming took off 4 bases at V and 5 bases at J, with 12 bases between the two ends. The CDR3 DNA reads as TGCAGCGTTGGAGGGTTTGGTCACAATGAGCAGTTCTTC. It codes for CSVGGFGHNEQFF.

The chain uses TRBV10-1 and TRBJ1-1, with a possible D match to TRBD1 (5 bases). The V gene lost 3 bases and the J gene lost 8 bases, with 10 bases spanning the gap. CDR1 and CDR2 (germline): WNHNN, SYGVQD (reference sequence). The CDR3 has 12 residues. CDR3 protein: CASSEPGTEAFF. CDR3 DNA: TGCGCCAGCAGTGAACCGGGGACGGAAGCTTTCTTT.

This sequence joins TRBV5-1 and TRBJ1-1; no clear D. This CDR3 contains 15 residues. Trimming removed 4 bases from V and 0 bases from J, with 13 bases in between. Germline V lookup: CDR1 SGHRS, CDR2 YFSETQ. In DNA form, the CDR3 reads TGCGCCAGCAGCCAGTGGCCCCTCATGAACACTGAAGCTTTCTTT. Translation gives CASSQWPLMNTEAFF. The entire variable domain, with the rest obtained from reference TRBV5-1 and TRBJ1-1, is as follows: KAGVTQTPRYLIKTRGQQVTLSCSPISGHRSVSWYQQTPGQGLQFLFEYFSETQRNKGNFPGRFSGRQFSNSRSEMNVSTLELGDSALYLCASSQWPLMNTEAFFGQGTRLTVV.

There are a few counts of this clonotype. As DNA, the CDR3 is TGTGCCAGCAGCTTAGATCGGGCAGAATATGGCTACACCTTC. The encoded protein is CASSLDRAEYGYTF. The chain couples TRBV7-7 to TRBJ1-2; no definite D call. CDR1 and CDR2 from the germline V gene are SSHAT and FNYEAQ (reference sequence). CDR3 length equals 14 residues. V was trimmed by 1 base and J by 5 bases, leaving 11 bases between them.

There are a few counts of this clonotype. This chain joins TRBV20-1 and TRBJ2-2; 7 bases line up with TRBD2. The CDR3 consists of 14 residues. Germline assignment: CDR1 DFQATT and CDR2 SNEGSKA (reference sequence). Germline trimming cut 1 base from V and 2 bases from J; bases unmatched to any gene: 1. CDR3 nucleotides: TGCAGTGCTAGAGCGGGGGGTAACACCGGGGAGCTGTTTTTT. Protein product: CSARAGGNTGELFF.

This clonotype has more than one count but fewer than ten. Here the CDR3 DNA reads TGCAGCGTGTGCGGGGGAAACAGGGGAGGCGAGCAGTACTTC. As protein: CSVCGGNRGGEQYF. This chain joins TRBV29-1 and TRBJ2-7; D may correspond to TRBD1 or TRBD2 (7 bases each). Trimming took 6 bases from V and 6 from J, leaving 21 bases between them. Germline assignment: CDR1 SQVTM and CDR2 ANQGSEA. The CDR3 loop spans 14 amino acids.